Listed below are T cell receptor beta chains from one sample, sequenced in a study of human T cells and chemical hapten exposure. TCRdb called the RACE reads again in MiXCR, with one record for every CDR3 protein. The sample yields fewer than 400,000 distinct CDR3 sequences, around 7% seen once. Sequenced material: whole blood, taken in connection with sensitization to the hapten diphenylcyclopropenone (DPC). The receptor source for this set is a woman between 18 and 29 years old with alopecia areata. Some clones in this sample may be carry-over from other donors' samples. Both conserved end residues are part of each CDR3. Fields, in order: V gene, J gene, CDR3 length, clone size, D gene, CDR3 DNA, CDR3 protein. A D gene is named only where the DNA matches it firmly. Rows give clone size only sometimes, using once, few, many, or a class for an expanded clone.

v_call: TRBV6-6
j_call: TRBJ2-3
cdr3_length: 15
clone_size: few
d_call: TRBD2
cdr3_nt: TGTGCCAGCAGTTACTTGGGACTACGCACAGATACGCAGTATTTT
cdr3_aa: CASSYLGLRTDTQYF

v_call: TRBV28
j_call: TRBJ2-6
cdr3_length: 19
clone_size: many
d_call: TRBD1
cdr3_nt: TGTGCCAGCACCCCATTGTTAGGACAGGGGGCGGCTGGGGCCAACGTCCTGACTTTC
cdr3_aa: CASTPLLGQGAAGANVLTF

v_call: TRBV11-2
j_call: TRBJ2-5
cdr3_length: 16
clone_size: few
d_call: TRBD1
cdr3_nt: TGTGCCAGCAGCTTAGATGTCTCAGGGGGCGCGGGGACCCAGTACTTC
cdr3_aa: CASSLDVSGGAGTQYF

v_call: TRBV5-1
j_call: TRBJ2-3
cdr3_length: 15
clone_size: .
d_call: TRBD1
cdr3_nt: TGCGCCAGCAGCACTGGACAGGGAGGAGGAGATACGCAGTATTTT
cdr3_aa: CASSTGQGGGDTQYF

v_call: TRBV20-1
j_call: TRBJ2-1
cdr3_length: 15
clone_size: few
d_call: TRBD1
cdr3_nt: TGCAGTGCTAGTAGGGACAGGGCCCAGTACAATGAGCAGTTCTTC
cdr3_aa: CSASRDRAQYNEQFF

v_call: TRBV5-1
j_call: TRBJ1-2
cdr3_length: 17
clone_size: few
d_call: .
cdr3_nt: TGCGCCAGCAGCTTGGGGCTTGATTGGGCAGTAACCTATGGCTACACCTTC
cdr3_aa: CASSLGLDWAVTYGYTF

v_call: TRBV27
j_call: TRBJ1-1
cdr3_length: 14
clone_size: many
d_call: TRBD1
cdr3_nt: TGTGCCAGCAGTTTATACAGGGGGAACACTGAAGCTTTCTTT
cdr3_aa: CASSLYRGNTEAFF

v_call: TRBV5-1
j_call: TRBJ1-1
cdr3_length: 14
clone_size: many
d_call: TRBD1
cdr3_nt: TGCGCCAGCAGCCGTAAGGACAGGGGCACTGAAGCTTTCTTT
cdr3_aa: CASSRKDRGTEAFF

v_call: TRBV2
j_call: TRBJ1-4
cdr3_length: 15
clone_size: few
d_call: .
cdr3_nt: TGTGCCAGCCGAATTCTAGGGGAAACTAATGAAAAACTGTTTTTT
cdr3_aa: CASRILGETNEKLFF

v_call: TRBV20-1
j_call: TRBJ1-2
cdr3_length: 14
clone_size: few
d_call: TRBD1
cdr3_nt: TGCAGTGCTGGACTGACAGGGTGGAACTATGGCTACACCTTC
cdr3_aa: CSAGLTGWNYGYTF

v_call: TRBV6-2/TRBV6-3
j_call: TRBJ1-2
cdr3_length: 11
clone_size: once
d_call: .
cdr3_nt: TGTGCCAGCAGGGTAAACTATGGCTACACCTTC
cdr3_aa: CASRVNYGYTF

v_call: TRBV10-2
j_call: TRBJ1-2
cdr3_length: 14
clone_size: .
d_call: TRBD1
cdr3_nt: TGCGCCAGCAGTGGGGACAGCGTCAACTATGGCTACACCTTC
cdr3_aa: CASSGDSVNYGYTF

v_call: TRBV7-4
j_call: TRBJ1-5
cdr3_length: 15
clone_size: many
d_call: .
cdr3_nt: TGTGCCAGCAGTGGAAAGGGAGGGTTACATCAGCCCCAGCATTTT
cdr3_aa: CASSGKGGLHQPQHF

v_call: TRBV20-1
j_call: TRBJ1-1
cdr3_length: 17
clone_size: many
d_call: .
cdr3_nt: TGCAGTGCTAGAGATTCTTCCTACAGGCTGTTGGGTACTGAAGCTTTCTTT
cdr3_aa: CSARDSSYRLLGTEAFF

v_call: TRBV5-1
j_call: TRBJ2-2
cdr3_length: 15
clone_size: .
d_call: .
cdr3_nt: TGCGCCAGCAGCGAGGACAGCCCGAACACCGGGGAGCTGTTTTTT
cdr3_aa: CASSEDSPNTGELFF

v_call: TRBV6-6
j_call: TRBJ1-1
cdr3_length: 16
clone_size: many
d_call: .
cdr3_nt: TGTGCCAGCAGTTACTCTGATCAGGGCCGGGGCACTGAAGCTTTCTTT
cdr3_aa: CASSYSDQGRGTEAFF

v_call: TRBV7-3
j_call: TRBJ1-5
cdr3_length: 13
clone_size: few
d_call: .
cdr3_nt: TGTGCCAGCAGCTCCGGGCCGTATCAGCCCCAGCATTTT
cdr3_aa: CASSSGPYQPQHF

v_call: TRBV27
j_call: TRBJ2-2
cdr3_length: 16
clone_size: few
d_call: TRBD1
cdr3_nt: TGTGCCAGCAGTTTATCGGGACAGGGGTGGACCGGGGAGCTGTTTTTT
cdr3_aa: CASSLSGQGWTGELFF

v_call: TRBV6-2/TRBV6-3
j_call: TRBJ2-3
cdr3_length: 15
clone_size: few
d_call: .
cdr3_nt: TGTGCCAGCATTAAGGGTAACAGCTTGATGGATACGCAGTATTTT
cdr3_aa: CASIKGNSLMDTQYF

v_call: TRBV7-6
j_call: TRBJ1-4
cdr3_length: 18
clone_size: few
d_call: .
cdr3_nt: TGTGCCAGCAGCCCGAGACCGACGGGGACATGGGGGGTTGAAAAACTGTTTTTT
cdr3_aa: CASSPRPTGTWGVEKLFF

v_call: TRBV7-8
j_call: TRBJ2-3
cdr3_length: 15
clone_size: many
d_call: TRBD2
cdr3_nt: TGTGCCAGCAGCTTTCGAGCGGGGCACACAGATACGCAGTATTTT
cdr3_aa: CASSFRAGHTDTQYF

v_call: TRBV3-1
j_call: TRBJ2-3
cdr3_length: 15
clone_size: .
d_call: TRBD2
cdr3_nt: TGTGCCAGCAGCCAAATGGCGGGGGGAGCAGATACGCAGTATTTT
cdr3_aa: CASSQMAGGADTQYF

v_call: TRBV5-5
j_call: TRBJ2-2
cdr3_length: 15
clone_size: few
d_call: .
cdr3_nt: TGTGCCAGCAGCATGGGAACAGCTGGTACCGGGGAGCTGTTTTTT
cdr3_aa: CASSMGTAGTGELFF

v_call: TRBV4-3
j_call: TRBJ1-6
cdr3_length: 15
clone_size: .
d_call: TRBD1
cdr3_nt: TGCGCCAGCAGCCAAGCGACAGGGAGTATTTCACCCCTCCACTTT
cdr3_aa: CASSQATGSISPLHF

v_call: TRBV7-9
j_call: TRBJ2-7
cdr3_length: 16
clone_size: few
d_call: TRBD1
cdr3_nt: TGTGCCAGCAGCTTAGGGACAGGGACTCTCTCCTACGAGCAGTACTTC
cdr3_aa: CASSLGTGTLSYEQYF

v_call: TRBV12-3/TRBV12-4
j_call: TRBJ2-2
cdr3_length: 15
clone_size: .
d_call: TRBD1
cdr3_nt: TGTGCCAGCACCGAAGGACAGGTGAACACCGGGGAGCTGTTTTTT
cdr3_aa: CASTEGQVNTGELFF

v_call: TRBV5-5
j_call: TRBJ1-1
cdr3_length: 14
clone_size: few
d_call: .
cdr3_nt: TGTGCCAGCAGTTTCTGGGGGCCGAACACTGAAGCTTTCTTT
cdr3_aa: CASSFWGPNTEAFF

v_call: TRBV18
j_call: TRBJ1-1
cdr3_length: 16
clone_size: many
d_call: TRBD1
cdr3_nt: TGTGCCAGCTCACCATATGGACAGGGATCGAACACTGAAGCTTTCTTT
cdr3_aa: CASSPYGQGSNTEAFF

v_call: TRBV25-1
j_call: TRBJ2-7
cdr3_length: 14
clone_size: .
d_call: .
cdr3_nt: TGTGCCAGCAGTGAACAGGGGGGTGCCTACGAGCAGTACTTC
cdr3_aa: CASSEQGGAYEQYF

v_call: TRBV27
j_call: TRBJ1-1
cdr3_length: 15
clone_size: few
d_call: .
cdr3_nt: TGTGCCAGCAGTCCTAGGCAGGGTACGCACACTGAAGCTTTCTTT
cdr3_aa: CASSPRQGTHTEAFF

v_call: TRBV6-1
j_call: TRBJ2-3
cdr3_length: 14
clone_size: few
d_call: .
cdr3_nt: TGTGCCAGCAGTGTTACGAGAAGCACAGATACGCAGTATTTT
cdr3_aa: CASSVTRSTDTQYF

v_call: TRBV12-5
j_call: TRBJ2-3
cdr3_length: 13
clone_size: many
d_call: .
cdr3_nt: TGTGCTAGTTGGGGGGGCTCCACAGATACGCAGTATTTT
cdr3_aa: CASWGGSTDTQYF

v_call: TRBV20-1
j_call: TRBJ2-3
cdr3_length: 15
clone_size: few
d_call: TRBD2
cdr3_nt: TGCAGTGCTCCACCCGGGGGAGGGATCGCAGATACGCAGTATTTT
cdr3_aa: CSAPPGGGIADTQYF

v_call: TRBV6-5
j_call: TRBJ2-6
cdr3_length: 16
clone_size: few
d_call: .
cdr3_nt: TGTGCCAGCAGTTACCGCGGCGGGCCTGGGGCCAACGTCCTGACTTTC
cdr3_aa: CASSYRGGPGANVLTF

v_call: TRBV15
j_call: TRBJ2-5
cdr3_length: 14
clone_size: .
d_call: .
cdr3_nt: TGTGCCACCAGCAGAGATTGGACCTCGGAGACCCAGTACTTC
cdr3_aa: CATSRDWTSETQYF

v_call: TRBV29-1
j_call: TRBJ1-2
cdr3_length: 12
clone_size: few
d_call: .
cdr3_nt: TGCAGCGTTGATAGGCGGTCCTATGGCTACACCTTC
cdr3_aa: CSVDRRSYGYTF

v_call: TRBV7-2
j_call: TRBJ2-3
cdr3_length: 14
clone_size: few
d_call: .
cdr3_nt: TGTGCCAGCAGCCCCCCTCTTAGCACAGATACGCAGTATTTT
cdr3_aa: CASSPPLSTDTQYF

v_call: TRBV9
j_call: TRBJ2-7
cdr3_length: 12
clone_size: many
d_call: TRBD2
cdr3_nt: TGTGCCAGCAGCTACCCGGGGGGCGAGCAGTACTTC
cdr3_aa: CASSYPGGEQYF

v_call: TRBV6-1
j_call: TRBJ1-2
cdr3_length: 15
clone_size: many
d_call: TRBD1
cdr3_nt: TGTGCCAGCAGTGATGGGACAGGTCCTAACTATGGCTACACCTTC
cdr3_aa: CASSDGTGPNYGYTF

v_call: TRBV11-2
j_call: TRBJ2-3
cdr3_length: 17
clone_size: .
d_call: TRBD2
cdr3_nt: TGTGCCAGCAGCTTAGCCATCCGCGGGGGGGCCGCAGATACGCAGTATTTT
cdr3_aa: CASSLAIRGGAADTQYF

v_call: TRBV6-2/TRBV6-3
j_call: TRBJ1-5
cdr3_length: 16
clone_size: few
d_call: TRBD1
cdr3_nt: TGTGCCAGCAGGCCAGAACCGGGACAGGGATATCAGCCCCAGCATTTT
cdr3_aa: CASRPEPGQGYQPQHF

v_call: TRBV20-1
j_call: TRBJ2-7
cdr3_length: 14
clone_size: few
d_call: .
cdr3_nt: TGCAGTGCTAGTTCAACAGGGACTACGTACGAGCAGTACTTC
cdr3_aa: CSASSTGTTYEQYF

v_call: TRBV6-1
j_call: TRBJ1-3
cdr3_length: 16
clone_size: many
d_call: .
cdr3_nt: TGTGCCAGCAGTGCGGACACCTGGAGCTCTGGAAACACCATATATTTT
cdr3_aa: CASSADTWSSGNTIYF

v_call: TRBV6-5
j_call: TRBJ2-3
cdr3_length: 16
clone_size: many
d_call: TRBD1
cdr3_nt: TGTGCCAGCAGACACGCAACAGGGGGCAGAACAGATACGCAGTATTTT
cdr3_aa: CASRHATGGRTDTQYF

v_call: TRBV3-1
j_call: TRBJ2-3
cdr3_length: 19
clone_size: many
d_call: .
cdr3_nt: TGTGCCAGCAGCCAAGAAGGGGGATCGGGTCGATTAGAGACAGATACGCAGTATTTT
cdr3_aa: CASSQEGGSGRLETDTQYF

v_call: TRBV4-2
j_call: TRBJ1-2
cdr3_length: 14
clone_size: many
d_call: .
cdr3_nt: TGTGCCAGCAAGGGGGACGCTACTAACTATGGCTACACCTTC
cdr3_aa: CASKGDATNYGYTF

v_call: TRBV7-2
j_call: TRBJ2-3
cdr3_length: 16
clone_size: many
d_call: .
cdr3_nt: TGTGCCAGCAGCCGGGGGGCGGCCTCCAAACCAGATACGCAGTATTTT
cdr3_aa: CASSRGAASKPDTQYF

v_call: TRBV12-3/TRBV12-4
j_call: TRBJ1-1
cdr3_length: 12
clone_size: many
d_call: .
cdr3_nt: TGTGCCAGCAGTTTGACGGTTGTGGAAGCTTTCTTT
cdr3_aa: CASSLTVVEAFF

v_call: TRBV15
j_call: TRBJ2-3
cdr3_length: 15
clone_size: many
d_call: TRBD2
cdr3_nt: TGTGCCACCAGGGAAAGCGGGGGGGCCGGAGATACGCAGTATTTT
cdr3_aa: CATRESGGAGDTQYF

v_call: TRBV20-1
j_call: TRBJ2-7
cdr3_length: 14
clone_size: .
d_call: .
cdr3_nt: TGCAGTGCTAGAGAGGGGCGTACGATCTACGAGCAGTACTTC
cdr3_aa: CSAREGRTIYEQYF